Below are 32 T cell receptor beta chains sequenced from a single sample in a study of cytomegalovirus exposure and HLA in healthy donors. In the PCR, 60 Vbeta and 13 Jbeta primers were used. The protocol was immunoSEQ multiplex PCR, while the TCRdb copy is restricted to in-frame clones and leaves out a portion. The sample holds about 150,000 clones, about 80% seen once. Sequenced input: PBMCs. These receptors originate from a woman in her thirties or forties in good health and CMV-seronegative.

The CDR3 spells CASSLDEGGPYEQYF. CDR3 nucleotides: TGTGCCAGCAGCTTAGACGAGGGAGGGCCCTACGAGCAGTACTTC. The chain carries TRBV7-2 and TRBJ2-7; 7 bases fit TRBD2. The CDR3 is 15 amino acids. Germline V gene sequence: CDR1 SGHTA, CDR2 FQGNSA. V dropped 1 base and J dropped 2; count of bases not matched to a gene: 5.

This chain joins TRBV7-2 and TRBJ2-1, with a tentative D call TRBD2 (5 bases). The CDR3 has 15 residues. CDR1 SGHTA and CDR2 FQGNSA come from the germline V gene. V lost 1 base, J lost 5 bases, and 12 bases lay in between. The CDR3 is CASSLGVSGNNEQFF. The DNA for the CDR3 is TGTGCCAGCAGCTTAGGGGTATCGGGGAACAATGAGCAGTTCTTC.

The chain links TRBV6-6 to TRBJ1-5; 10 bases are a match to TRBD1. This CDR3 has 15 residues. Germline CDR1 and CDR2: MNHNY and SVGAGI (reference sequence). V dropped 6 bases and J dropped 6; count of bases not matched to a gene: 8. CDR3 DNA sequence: TGTGCCAGCAGCCGCGGGACAGGGGCAATTCAGCCCCAGCATTTT. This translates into CASSRGTGAIQPQHF.

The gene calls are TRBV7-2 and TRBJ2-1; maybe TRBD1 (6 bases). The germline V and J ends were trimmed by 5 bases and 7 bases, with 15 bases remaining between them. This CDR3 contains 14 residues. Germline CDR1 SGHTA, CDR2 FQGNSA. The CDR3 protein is CASSISGQGNEQFF. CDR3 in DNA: TGTGCCAGCAGCATATCGGGCCAGGGGAATGAGCAGTTCTTC.

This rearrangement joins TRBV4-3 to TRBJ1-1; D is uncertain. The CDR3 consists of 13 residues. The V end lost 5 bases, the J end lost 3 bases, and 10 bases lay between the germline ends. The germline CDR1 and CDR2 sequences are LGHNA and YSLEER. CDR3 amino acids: CASSVMYDTEAFF. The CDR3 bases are TGCGCCAGCAGCGTTATGTATGACACTGAAGCTTTCTTT.

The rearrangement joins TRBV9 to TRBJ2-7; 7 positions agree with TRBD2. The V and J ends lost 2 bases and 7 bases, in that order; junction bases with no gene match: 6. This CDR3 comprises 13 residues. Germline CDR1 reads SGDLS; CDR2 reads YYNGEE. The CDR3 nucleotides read TGTGCCAGCAGCGTCGGCGGGGGTCGGGAGCAGTACTTC. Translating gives CASSVGGGREQYF.

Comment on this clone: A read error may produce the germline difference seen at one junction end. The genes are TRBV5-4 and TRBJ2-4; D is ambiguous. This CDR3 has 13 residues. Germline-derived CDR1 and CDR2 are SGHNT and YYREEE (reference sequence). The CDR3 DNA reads TGTGCCAGCAGCCGTAGCCCTGGGTTCATTCGGTACTTC. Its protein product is CASSRSPGFIRYF.

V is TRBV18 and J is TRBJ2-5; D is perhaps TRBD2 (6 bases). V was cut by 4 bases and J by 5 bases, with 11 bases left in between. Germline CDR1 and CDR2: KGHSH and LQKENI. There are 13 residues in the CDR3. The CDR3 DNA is TGTGCCAGCTCACGATCTAGCGCGGAGACCCAGTACTTC. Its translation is CASSRSSAETQYF. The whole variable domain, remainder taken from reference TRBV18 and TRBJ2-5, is NAGVMQNPRHLVRRRGQEARLRCSPMKGHSHVYWYRQLPEEGLKFMVYLQKENIIDESGMPKERFSAEFPKEGPSILRIQQVVRGDSAAYFCASSRSSAETQYFGPGTRLLVL.

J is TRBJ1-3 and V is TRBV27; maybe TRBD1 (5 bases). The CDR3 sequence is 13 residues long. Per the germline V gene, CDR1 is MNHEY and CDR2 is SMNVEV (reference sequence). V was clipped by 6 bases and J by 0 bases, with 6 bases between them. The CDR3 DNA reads TGTGCCAGCAGGGACAACTCTGGAAACACCATATATTTT. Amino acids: CASRDNSGNTIYF.

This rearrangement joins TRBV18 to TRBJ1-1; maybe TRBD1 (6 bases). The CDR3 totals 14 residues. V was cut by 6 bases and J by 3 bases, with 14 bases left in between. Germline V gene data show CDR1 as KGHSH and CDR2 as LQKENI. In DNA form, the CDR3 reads TGTGCCAGCTCCGTCGGGGGGGCAGACACTGAAGCTTTCTTT. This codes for CASSVGGADTEAFF. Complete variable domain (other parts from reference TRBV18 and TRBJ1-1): NAGVMQNPRHLVRRRGQEARLRCSPMKGHSHVYWYRQLPEEGLKFMVYLQKENIIDESGMPKERFSAEFPKEGPSILRIQQVVRGDSAAYFCASSVGGADTEAFFGQGTRLTVV.

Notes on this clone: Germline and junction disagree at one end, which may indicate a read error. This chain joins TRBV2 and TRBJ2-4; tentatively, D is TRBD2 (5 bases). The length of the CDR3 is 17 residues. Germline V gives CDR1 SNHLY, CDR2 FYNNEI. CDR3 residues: CASPPVGQPLAKNSQYF. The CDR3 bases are TGTGCCAGCCCTCCGGTAGGGCAACCTCTAGCCAAAAACAGTCAGTACTTC.

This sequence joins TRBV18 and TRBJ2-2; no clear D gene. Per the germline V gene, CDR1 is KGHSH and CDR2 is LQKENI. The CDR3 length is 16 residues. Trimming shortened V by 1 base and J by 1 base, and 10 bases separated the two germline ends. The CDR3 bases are TGTGCCAGCTCACCACGGTCGGTCCAGAACACCGGGGAGCTGTTTTTT. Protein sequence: CASSPRSVQNTGELFF.

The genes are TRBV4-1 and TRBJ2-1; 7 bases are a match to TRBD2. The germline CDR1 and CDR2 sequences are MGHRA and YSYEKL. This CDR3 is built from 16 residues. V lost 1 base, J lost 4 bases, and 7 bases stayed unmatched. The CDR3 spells CASSQGALRGYNEQFF. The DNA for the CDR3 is TGCGCCAGCAGCCAAGGAGCTTTGCGGGGGTACAATGAGCAGTTCTTC.

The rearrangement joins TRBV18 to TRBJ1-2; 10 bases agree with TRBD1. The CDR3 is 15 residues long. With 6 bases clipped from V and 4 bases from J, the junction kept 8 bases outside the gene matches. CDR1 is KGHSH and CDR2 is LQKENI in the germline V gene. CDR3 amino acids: CASSPGTGDLYGYTF. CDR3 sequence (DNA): TGTGCCAGCTCGCCCGGGACAGGGGACCTCTATGGCTACACCTTC.

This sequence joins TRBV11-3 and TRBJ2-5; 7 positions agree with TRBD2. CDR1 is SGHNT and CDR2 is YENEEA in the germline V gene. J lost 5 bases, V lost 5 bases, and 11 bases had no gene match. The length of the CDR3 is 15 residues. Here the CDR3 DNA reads TGTGCCAGCAGCGCCGGGACTTGGGAGGGGGAGACCCAGTACTTC. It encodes CASSAGTWEGETQYF.

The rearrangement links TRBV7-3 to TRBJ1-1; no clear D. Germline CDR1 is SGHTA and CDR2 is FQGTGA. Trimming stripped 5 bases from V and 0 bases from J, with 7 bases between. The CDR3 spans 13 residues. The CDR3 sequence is CASSISLNTEAFF. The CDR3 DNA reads TGTGCCAGCAGCATTAGTCTGAACACTGAAGCTTTCTTT.

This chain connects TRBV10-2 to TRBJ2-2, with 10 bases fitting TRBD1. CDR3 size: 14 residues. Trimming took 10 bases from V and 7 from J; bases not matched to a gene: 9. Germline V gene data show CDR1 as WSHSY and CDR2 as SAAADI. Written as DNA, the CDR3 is TGCGCCACCACGGGACAGGGGTTTAACGGGGAGCTGTTTTTT. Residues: CATTGQGFNGELFF.

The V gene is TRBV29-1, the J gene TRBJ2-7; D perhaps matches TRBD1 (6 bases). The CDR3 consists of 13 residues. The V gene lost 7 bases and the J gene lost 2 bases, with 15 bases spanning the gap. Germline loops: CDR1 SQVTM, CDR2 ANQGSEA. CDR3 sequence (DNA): TGCAGCGCGAACAGGGTGGGGGCCTACGAGCAGTACTTC. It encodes CSANRVGAYEQYF.

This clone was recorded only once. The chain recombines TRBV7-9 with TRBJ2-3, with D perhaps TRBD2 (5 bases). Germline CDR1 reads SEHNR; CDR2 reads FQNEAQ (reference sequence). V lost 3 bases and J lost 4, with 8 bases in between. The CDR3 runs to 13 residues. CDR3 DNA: TGTGCCAGCAGCTTCCCTAGCTCAGATACGCAGTATTTT. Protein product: CASSFPSSDTQYF.

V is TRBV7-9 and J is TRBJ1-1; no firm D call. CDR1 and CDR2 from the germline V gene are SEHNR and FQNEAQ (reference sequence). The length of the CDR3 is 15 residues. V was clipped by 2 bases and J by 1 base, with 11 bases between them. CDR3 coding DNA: TGTGCCAGCAGCTTACGCGGGGAAACGAACACTGAAGCTTTCTTT. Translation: CASSLRGETNTEAFF.

The CDR3 protein is CASSARVGGRAPNGYTF. The CDR3 DNA reads as TGTGCCAGCAGTGCGAGGGTGGGGGGTAGGGCCCCTAATGGCTACACCTTC. V is TRBV2 and J is TRBJ1-2; tentatively, D is TRBD1 (5 bases). The CDR3 covers 17 residues. Per the germline V gene, CDR1 is SNHLY and CDR2 is FYNNEI. Trimming took 4 bases from V and 6 from J, leaving 24 bases between them.

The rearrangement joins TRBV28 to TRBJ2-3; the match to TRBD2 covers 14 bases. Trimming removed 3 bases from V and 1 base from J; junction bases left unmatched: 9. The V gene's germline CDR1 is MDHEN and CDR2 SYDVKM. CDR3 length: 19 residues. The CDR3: CASSFPGLAGDNGTDTQYF. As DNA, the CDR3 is TGTGCCAGCAGTTTCCCGGGACTAGCGGGAGATAATGGCACAGATACGCAGTATTTT.

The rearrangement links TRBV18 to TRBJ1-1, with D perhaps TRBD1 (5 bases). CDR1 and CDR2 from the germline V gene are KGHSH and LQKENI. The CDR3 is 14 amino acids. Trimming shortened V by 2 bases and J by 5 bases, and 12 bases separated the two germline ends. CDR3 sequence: CASSPGVGGTEAFF. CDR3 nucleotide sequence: TGTGCCAGCTCACCAGGTGTGGGGGGGACTGAAGCTTTCTTT.

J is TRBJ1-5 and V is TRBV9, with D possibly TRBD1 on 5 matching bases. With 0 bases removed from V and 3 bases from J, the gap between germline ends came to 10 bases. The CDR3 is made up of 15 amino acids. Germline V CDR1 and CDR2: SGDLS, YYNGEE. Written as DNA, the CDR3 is TGTGCCAGCAGCGTAGCCGCGGGACCCAATCAGCCCCAGCATTTT. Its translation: CASSVAAGPNQPQHF.

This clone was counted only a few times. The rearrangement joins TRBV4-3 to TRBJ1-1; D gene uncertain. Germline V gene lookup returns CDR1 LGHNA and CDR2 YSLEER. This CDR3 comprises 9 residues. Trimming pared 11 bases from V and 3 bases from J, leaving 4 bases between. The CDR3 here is CAPYTEAFF. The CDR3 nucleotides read TGCGCCCCCTACACTGAAGCTTTCTTT.

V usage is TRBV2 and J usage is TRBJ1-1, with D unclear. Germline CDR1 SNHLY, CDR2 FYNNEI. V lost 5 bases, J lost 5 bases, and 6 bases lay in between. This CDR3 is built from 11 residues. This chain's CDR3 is CASSLDTEAFF. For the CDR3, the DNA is TGTGCCAGCAGTTTAGATACTGAAGCTTTCTTT.

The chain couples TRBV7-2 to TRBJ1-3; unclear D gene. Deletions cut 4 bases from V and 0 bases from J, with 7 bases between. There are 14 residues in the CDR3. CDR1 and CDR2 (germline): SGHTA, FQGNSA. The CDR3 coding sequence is TGTGCCAGCAGCTCGCCAGGCTCTGGAAACACCATATATTTT. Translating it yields CASSSPGSGNTIYF.

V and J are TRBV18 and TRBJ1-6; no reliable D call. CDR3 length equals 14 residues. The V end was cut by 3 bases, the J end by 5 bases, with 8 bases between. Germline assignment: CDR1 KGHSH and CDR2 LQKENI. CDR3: CASSPTPDNSPLHF. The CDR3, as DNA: TGTGCCAGCTCACCCACCCCGGATAATTCACCCCTCCACTTT.

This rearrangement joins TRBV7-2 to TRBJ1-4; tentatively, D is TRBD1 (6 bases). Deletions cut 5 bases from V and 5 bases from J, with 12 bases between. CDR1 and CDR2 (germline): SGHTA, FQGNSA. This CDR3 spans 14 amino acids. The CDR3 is CASSAIRGNEKLFF. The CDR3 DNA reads TGTGCCAGCAGCGCGATCAGGGGCAATGAAAAACTGTTTTTT.

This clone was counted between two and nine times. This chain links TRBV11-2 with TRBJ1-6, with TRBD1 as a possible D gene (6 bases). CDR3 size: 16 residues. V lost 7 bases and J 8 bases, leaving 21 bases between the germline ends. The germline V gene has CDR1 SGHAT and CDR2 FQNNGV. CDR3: CASTINPGVPDSPLHF. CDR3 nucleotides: TGTGCCAGCACCATAAACCCAGGGGTCCCGGATTCACCCCTCCACTTT.

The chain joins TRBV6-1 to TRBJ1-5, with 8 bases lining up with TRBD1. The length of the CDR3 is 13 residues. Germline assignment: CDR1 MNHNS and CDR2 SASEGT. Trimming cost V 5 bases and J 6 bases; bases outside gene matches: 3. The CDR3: CASSIGQGQPQHF. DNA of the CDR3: TGTGCCAGCAGTATCGGACAGGGTCAGCCCCAGCATTTT.

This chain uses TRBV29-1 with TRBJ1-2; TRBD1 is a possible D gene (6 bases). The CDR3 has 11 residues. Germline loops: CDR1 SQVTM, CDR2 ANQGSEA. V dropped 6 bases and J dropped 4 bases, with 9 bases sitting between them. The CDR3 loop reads CSVGTPYGYTF. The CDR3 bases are TGCAGCGTAGGGACACCCTATGGCTACACCTTC.